The 22 T cell receptor beta chains reported below all come from one sample, sequenced in a study of cytomegalovirus exposure and HLA in healthy donors. This PCR relied on a set of 60 Vbeta primers and 13 Jbeta primers. Repertoires were generated with immunoSEQ multiplex PCR, while TCRdb's copy carries only in-frame clones and drops some. The table has approximately 150,000 clones, around 75% seen once. Material: PBMCs. Source of these receptors: a man aged 18-30 years in good health and CMV-seropositive.

V gene TRBV7-9 combines with J gene TRBJ1-1; TRBD1 aligns across 7 bases. Trimming cost V 5 bases and J 1 base; bases outside gene matches: 7. The CDR3 contains 15 residues. Germline V gene data show CDR1 as SEHNR and CDR2 as FQNEAQ (reference sequence). The chain's CDR3 is CASSPGQRTNTEAFF. CDR3 sequence (DNA): TGTGCCAGCAGCCCGGGACAGCGAACGAACACTGAAGCTTTCTTT.

The chain links TRBV7-6 to TRBJ2-5, with 9 bases identical to TRBD2. The CDR3 extends over 19 amino acids. V was pared by 5 bases and J by 4 bases, with 20 bases of the junction left unmatched. Germline CDR1 is SGHVS and CDR2 is FNYEAQ. This CDR3 reads CASSPGFVAGVLSGETQYF. For the CDR3, the DNA is TGTGCCAGCAGCCCGGGGTTTGTAGCGGGAGTTTTAAGCGGAGAGACCCAGTACTTC.

J is TRBJ2-5 and V is TRBV11-3, with TRBD2 matching 7 bases. The germline V gene encodes CDR1 SGHNT and CDR2 YENEEA. This CDR3 contains 14 residues. The junction had 5 bases not matched to a gene; V was cut back by 2 bases and J by 5 bases. The CDR3 protein is CASSLSAGEETQYF. CDR3 bases: TGTGCCAGCAGCTTATCCGCGGGAGAGGAGACCCAGTACTTC.

The rearrangement joins TRBV6-1 to TRBJ1-5; 7 bases align to TRBD1. The ends lost 6 bases at V and 15 bases at J; junction bases unmatched: 11. Germline V CDR1 and CDR2: MNHNS, SASEGT. The CDR3 contains 12 residues. CDR3 nucleotides: TGTGCCAGCAGAGGGGGCGACACGACGTCGCATTTT. Protein product: CASRGGDTTSHF.

This clone was picked up one time. V usage is TRBV6-1 and J usage is TRBJ1-3; a possible D gene is TRBD1 (6 bases). V dropped 4 bases and J dropped 3 bases, with 7 bases sitting between them. Germline CDR1 is MNHNS and CDR2 is SASEGT. The CDR3 is 13 amino acids. The DNA of the CDR3 is TGTGCCAGCAGTGTGGACAGTGGAAACACCATATATTTT. Its translation is CASSVDSGNTIYF.

J is TRBJ1-6 and V is TRBV11-1; perhaps TRBD1 as D (5 bases). V was clipped by 3 bases and J by 0 bases, with 12 bases between them. This CDR3 comprises 17 residues. Germline CDR1 reads SGHAT; CDR2 reads FQDESV (reference sequence). The CDR3 region has the DNA TGTGCCAGCAGCTTGTCTCAGGGAAGCTCCTATAATTCACCCCTCCACTTT. Amino acid sequence: CASSLSQGSSYNSPLHF.

The chain has TRBV15 and TRBJ1-2, with D possibly being TRBD1 (6 bases). Trimming removed 6 bases from V and 1 base from J, with 21 bases in between. Germline values: CDR1 LNHNV, CDR2 YYDKDF (reference sequence). The CDR3 has 17 amino acids. The CDR3 DNA is TGTGCCACCAGTAGGGGGGGCGGGGCCGCTAATAACTATGGCTACACCTTC. This translates into CATSRGGGAANNYGYTF.

V is TRBV5-4 and J is TRBJ2-1; possibly TRBD1 for D (6 bases). V lost 6 bases and J lost 6, with 10 bases in between. CDR1 and CDR2 from the germline V gene are SGHNT and YYREEE (reference sequence). The CDR3 runs to 12 residues. The DNA for the CDR3 is TGTGCCAGCAACTGGGACACCAATGAGCAGTTCTTC. It translates to CASNWDTNEQFF.

This chain joins TRBV7-2 and TRBJ2-1, with D possibly TRBD2 on 5 matching bases. V shed 5 bases and J shed 2 bases, with 7 bases lying between them. Germline values: CDR1 SGHTA, CDR2 FQGNSA. This CDR3 region has 13 residues. CDR3 in amino acids: CASSTGTYNEQFF. In DNA form, the CDR3 reads TGTGCCAGCAGCACCGGGACCTACAATGAGCAGTTCTTC.

In this sample, this clone turned up a few times. J is TRBJ2-5 and V is TRBV30; D might be TRBD2 (5 bases). Trimming shortened V by 3 bases and J by 5 bases, and 13 bases separated the two germline ends. CDR1 and CDR2 from the germline V gene are GTSNPN and SVGIG (reference sequence). The CDR3 is 13 amino acids. CDR3 nucleotides: TGTGCCTGGAGCGCGGACTCCGGGGAGACCCAGTACTTC. This sequence encodes CAWSADSGETQYF.

V is TRBV11-3 and J is TRBJ1-2; D possibly corresponds to TRBD1 (6 bases). With 5 bases removed from V and 8 bases from J, the gap between germline ends came to 12 bases. The CDR3 totals 12 residues. Germline values: CDR1 SGHNT, CDR2 YENEEA. The CDR3 nucleotides read TGTGCCAGCAGCAGGACAGCCGACGGCTACACCTTC. Translation: CASSRTADGYTF.

The chain combines TRBV7-9 with TRBJ2-1, with TRBD2 as a possible D gene (5 bases). Trimming removed 5 bases from V and 1 base from J, with 9 bases in between. The CDR3 is 14 residues long. CDR1 and CDR2 (germline): SEHNR, FQNEAQ (reference sequence). This CDR3 reads CASSPRTSYNEQFF. The CDR3 DNA follows: TGTGCCAGCAGCCCTAGGACTTCCTACAATGAGCAGTTCTTC. Based on the CDR3 plus reference TRBV7-9 and TRBJ2-1, the full variable domain is DTGVSQNPRHKITKRGQNVTFRCDPISEHNRLYWYRQTLGQGPEFLTYFQNEAQLEKSRLLSDRFSAERPKGSFSTLEIQRTEQGDSAMYLCASSPRTSYNEQFFGPGTRLTVL.

The rearrangement joins TRBV15 to TRBJ1-2; D is possibly TRBD1 (5 bases). This CDR3 has 15 residues. Germline V lookup: CDR1 LNHNV, CDR2 YYDKDF (reference sequence). The V end was cut by 0 bases, the J end by 4 bases, with 12 bases between. The CDR3, as DNA: TGTGCCACCAGCAGAGATAGGGGAGGAGGCTATGGCTACACCTTC. It encodes CATSRDRGGGYGYTF.

A single count supports this clone. The CDR3 DNA sequence: TGTGCCAGTAGTAATCAAGCGGGAGTAGGCAATGAGCAGTTCTTC. Residues: CASSNQAGVGNEQFF. The chain combines TRBV19 with TRBJ2-1; 8 positions agree with TRBD2. The CDR3 covers 15 residues. The germline V gene has CDR1 LNHDA and CDR2 SQIVND (reference sequence). Losses at the gene ends were 4 bases for V and 6 bases for J; bases not matched to a gene: 8.

The chain recombines TRBV6-4 with TRBJ2-5; 9 nucleotides match TRBD2. V was pared by 4 bases and J by 1 base, with 4 bases of the junction left unmatched. Germline values: CDR1 MRHNA, CDR2 SNTAGT. The CDR3 sequence is 15 residues long. The CDR3 sequence is CASSVLAGSQETQYF. CDR3 nucleotides: TGTGCCAGCAGTGTGCTAGCGGGGAGCCAAGAGACCCAGTACTTC.

V gene TRBV29-1 combines with J gene TRBJ2-4, with D tentatively TRBD1 (6 bases). Trimming took 2 bases from V and 7 from J, leaving 12 bases between them. The CDR3 covers 13 residues. Per germline, CDR1 SQVTM and CDR2 ANQGSEA. DNA of the CDR3: TGCAGCGTTGAATGGGACACCGCCAACATTCAGTACTTC. Translation gives CSVEWDTANIQYF.

A few counts support this clone. The J gene is TRBJ1-1, the V gene TRBV10-3; a possible D gene is TRBD1 (6 bases). Per the germline V gene, CDR1 is ENHRY and CDR2 is SYGVKD. V was cut by 8 bases and J by 1 base, with 14 bases left in between. The CDR3 sequence is 14 residues long. The DNA for the CDR3 is TGTGCCATCGGGCCAGGGGATGGGAACACTGAAGCTTTCTTT. Its translation is CAIGPGDGNTEAFF.

V is TRBV27 and J is TRBJ1-6, with D uncertain. There are 14 residues in the CDR3. Germline CDR1 MNHEY, CDR2 SMNVEV (reference sequence). The V and J ends lost 5 bases and 0 bases respectively, with 5 bases between them. CDR3 amino acids: CASSRDSYNSPLHF. The CDR3 DNA follows: TGTGCCAGCAGTCGGGACTCCTATAATTCACCCCTCCACTTT.

V and J are TRBV5-1 and TRBJ1-1; no definite D call. CDR1 SGHRS and CDR2 YFSETQ come from the germline V gene. There are 13 residues in the CDR3. The V end lost 6 bases, the J end lost 0 bases, and 9 bases lay between the germline ends. CDR3 coding DNA: TGCGCCAGCAACTCCCCGGTGAACACTGAAGCTTTCTTT. Translating it yields CASNSPVNTEAFF.

The chain recombines TRBV28 with TRBJ1-4; 7 bases align to TRBD1. V gave up 2 bases and J gave up 0 bases; unmatched junction bases: 6. Germline V lookup: CDR1 MDHEN, CDR2 SYDVKM. This CDR3 contains 17 residues. Here the CDR3 reads CASSLGWGTATNEKLFF. As DNA, the CDR3 is TGTGCCAGCAGTTTAGGGTGGGGGACAGCAACTAATGAAAAACTGTTTTTT.

The sample holds one count of this clone. The chain joins TRBV27 to TRBJ2-5; 8 positions agree with TRBD2. Germline CDR1 reads MNHEY; CDR2 reads SMNVEV (reference sequence). V shed 5 bases, J shed 7 bases, and the junction held 12 bases outside the gene matches. The CDR3 spans 15 residues. CDR3 nucleotides: TGTGCCAGCAGTAAAAGCGGGGGTCGTAAAGGGACCCAGTACTTC. This encodes CASSKSGGRKGTQYF.

V usage is TRBV4-1 and J usage is TRBJ2-1; D unclear. From germline, CDR1 is MGHRA and CDR2 YSYEKL. Trimming took 2 bases from V and 3 from J, leaving 5 bases between them. This CDR3 is built from 13 residues. The CDR3 here is CASSQTNYNEQFF. The CDR3 DNA reads as TGCGCCAGCAGCCAAACTAACTACAATGAGCAGTTCTTC.